This T cell receptor (beta chain) was recovered during a study of T cell responses to AZD1222 COVID-19 vaccine. At the level of the study: Combined were second doses at about 4 or about 12 weeks.

Remarks on this clone: Its antigen is not identified.

The data were produced by immunoSEQ multiplex PCR, yet TCRdb's version contains in-frame clones alone and is incomplete. The table includes roughly 180,000 clones, 90% to 95% detected once. The germline V gene has CDR1 SGHDT and CDR2 YYEEEE. This CDR3 has 15 residues. V lost 2 bases, J lost 0 bases, and 10 bases lay in between. Study-level findings and limits: Of spike-specific TCRs, nearly half reportedly target regions left unmutated in variants.

The sequenced sample was peripheral blood, obtained on day 0 of AZD1222 vaccination. V is TRBV5-6 and J is TRBJ2-3, with D unclear. This sequence was found in an adult in good health. In DNA form, the CDR3 reads TGTGCCAGCAGCTTTGGGTCTGCTAGCACAGATACGCAGTATTTT. Translating it yields CASSFGSASTDTQYF.